These T cell receptor beta chains were read from a single sample in a study of T cells in Graves' hyperthyroidism and ophthalmopathy. MiXCR was run by TCRdb on the multiplex PCR reads, yielding one entry per CDR3 protein. This sample yields under 130,000 distinct CDR3 sequences, of which over 45% are seen a single time; approximately 25% belongs to the top ten. The sample consisted of blood. The receptors were sampled from a man aged 35 to 55 with Graves' hyperthyroidism. CDR3s include the opening cysteine and the closing phenylalanine or tryptophan. Fields, in order: D gene, V gene, J gene, clone size, CDR3 DNA, CDR3 protein. A D gene is named only where the DNA matches it firmly. Only part of the rows carry a size: once, few, many, or a class if the clone is expanded.

>TRBD2|TRBV20-1|TRBJ2-2|NA
TGCAGTGCTAGGGGGGTTAGCGGGAGGGCCTACACCGGGGAGCTGTTTTTT
CSARGVSGRAYTGELFF
>TRBD1|TRBV2|TRBJ2-3|once
TGTGCCAGCAGTGACCCCGTTAGGGGACAGGGGGCGGGGGAGCAGTATTTT
CASSDPVRGQGAGEQYF
>TRBD1|TRBV15|TRBJ2-2|many
TGTGCCACCAGCAGAGCAGGGGGCTTCACCGGGGAGCTGTTTTTT
CATSRAGGFTGELFF
>NA|TRBV6-5|TRBJ1-3|many
TGTGCCAGCAGATTGCAGGGGTTCGGAAACACCATATATTTT
CASRLQGFGNTIYF
>NA|TRBV20-1|TRBJ2-7|NA
TGCAGTGCTAGAGATATAGAGCGGGCCAGCTCCTACAAGCAGTACTTC
CSARDIERASSYKQYF
>TRBD1|TRBV7-2|TRBJ1-5|many
TGTGCCAGCAGCTTAGACAGGGGAGGAAGGCCCCAGCATTTT
CASSLDRGGRPQHF
>NA|TRBV10-1|TRBJ2-1|many
TGCGCCAGCAGTGAATGGGAGGAGCAGTTCTTC
CASSEWEEQFF
>TRBD1|TRBV20-1|TRBJ1-2|NA
TGCAGTGCTAGGGGGACAGTCGTTCTCTATGGCTACACCTTC
CSARGTVVLYGYTF
>TRBD2|TRBV7-8|TRBJ2-1|NA
TGCGCCAGCAGCCACCAGGGACTAGCAACAAGGAGCTCCTACAATGAGCAGTTCTTC
CASSHQGLATRSSYNEQFF
>NA|TRBV5-6|TRBJ2-3|many
TGTGCCAGCAGCTATTCACCGGCCCCAGATACGCAGTATTTT
CASSYSPAPDTQYF
>NA|TRBV5-4|TRBJ1-1|few
TGTGCCAGCAGCTTCACCGGGACTTTGAACACTGAAGCTTTCTTT
CASSFTGTLNTEAFF